These T cell receptor beta chains were read from a single sample in a study of cytomegalovirus exposure and HLA in healthy donors. Only in-frame clones appear in the TCRdb table, and some are missing; sequencing was by immunoSEQ multiplex PCR. The table includes roughly 100,000 clones, more than 85% detected once. The sequenced sample was PBMCs. The receptors derive from a woman younger than 30 in good health and CMV-seropositive. CDR3s include the opening cysteine and the closing phenylalanine or tryptophan. The D gene is left open where the match is weak. For some rows the clone size is stated as once, few or many, or as a class when expanded; others skip it.

V gene,clone size,J gene,D gene,CDR3 DNA,CDR3 protein
TRBV7-9,NA,TRBJ1-4,TRBD1,TGTGCCAGCAGCCCGTTCGTGGGACAGGGGGTCCAAACTAATGAAAAACTGTTTTTT,CASSPFVGQGVQTNEKLFF
TRBV30,NA,TRBJ1-1,NA,TGTGCCTGGAGTCCTGGACAAAACACTGAAGCTTTCTTT,CAWSPGQNTEAFF
TRBV5-1,NA,TRBJ2-4,NA,TGCGCCAGCAGCGAGTTTAGGGGAGCCAAAAACATTCAGTACTTC,CASSEFRGAKNIQYF
TRBV10-3,NA,TRBJ1-2,NA,TGTGCCATCAGTGAGTCGGCAGATCCCAACTATGGCTACACCTTC,CAISESADPNYGYTF
TRBV28,once,TRBJ2-5,NA,TGTGCCAGCAGCCTCGGAGGAAGGAGTAGCGCCTTCCAAGAGACCCAGTACTTC,CASSLGGRSSAFQETQYF
TRBV5-1,NA,TRBJ2-3,TRBD2,TGCGCCAGCAGCTTGTGGGCTAGCGGGAACACAGATACGCAGTATTTT,CASSLWASGNTDTQYF
TRBV19,NA,TRBJ1-4,NA,TGTGCCAGTAGTATAGGGGCGCACGGGGGAGCAGAACTGTTTTTT,CASSIGAHGGAELFF
TRBV25-1,NA,TRBJ2-7,NA,TGTGCCACTTTGGACTACAGAGCCTACGAGCAGTACTTC,CATLDYRAYEQYF
TRBV9,NA,TRBJ1-1,NA,TGTGCCAGCAGCGCCGACCCTAGGAACACTGAAGCTTTCTTT,CASSADPRNTEAFF
TRBV11-3,NA,TRBJ2-3,TRBD2,TGTGCCAGCAGCTTAGGGATCAGGGCTAGCGGGGGTGAACGCACAGATACGCAGTATTTT,CASSLGIRASGGERTDTQYF
TRBV19,NA,TRBJ1-1,NA,TGTGCCAGTAGAGATAGGGGGACTGAAGCTTTCTTT,CASRDRGTEAFF
TRBV5-1,NA,TRBJ2-2,NA,TGCGCCAGCAGCCCCGGGACAACGAACACCGGGGAGCTGTTTTTT,CASSPGTTNTGELFF
TRBV6-5,NA,TRBJ2-1,TRBD1,TGTGCCAGCAGACCTGACAGGGGGTCCTACAATGAGCAGTTCTTC,CASRPDRGSYNEQFF
TRBV6-1,NA,TRBJ2-7,TRBD1,TGTGCCAGCAGCCGTCCGGGACAGGGGTTGGGCGAGCAGTACTTC,CASSRPGQGLGEQYF
TRBV2,NA,TRBJ2-7,NA,TGTGCCAGCACCGCGAGCTCCTACGAGCAGTACTTC,CASTASSYEQYF